Below are 15 T cell receptor beta chains sequenced from a single sample in a study of blood T cell repertoires in COVID-19. Sequencing was performed with immunoSEQ multiplex PCR; in TCRdb, only in-frame clones are kept and a portion is missing. Among 84,000 or so clones listed, more than 65% were seen once. Input material: peripheral blood. These receptors originate from a man aged 65-85 years with COVID-19, enrolled during active disease.

This chain links TRBV18 with TRBJ2-7; D may be TRBD1 (6 bases). The germline V gene encodes CDR1 KGHSH and CDR2 LQKENI. Trimming pared 3 bases from V and 3 bases from J, leaving 9 bases between. This CDR3 spans 13 amino acids. CDR3 sequence (DNA): TGTGCCAGCTCACCCGGACAGAACTACGAGCAGTACTTC. Translating gives CASSPGQNYEQYF. The variable domain in full, completed from reference TRBV18 and TRBJ2-7, reads NAGVMQNPRHLVRRRGQEARLRCSPMKGHSHVYWYRQLPEEGLKFMVYLQKENIIDESGMPKERFSAEFPKEGPSILRIQQVVRGDSAAYFCASSPGQNYEQYFGPGTRLTVT.

This chain connects TRBV6-5 to TRBJ2-7; tentatively, D is TRBD2 (6 bases). This CDR3 has 15 amino acids. The V end lost 9 bases, the J end lost 5 bases, and 23 bases lay between the germline ends. Germline lookup yields CDR1 MNHEY and CDR2 SVGAGI. Here the CDR3 DNA reads TGTGCCAGTAACAGAGGAGGGACTCGGGGCCACGAGCAGTACTTC. This sequence encodes CASNRGGTRGHEQYF.

This clone has more than one count but fewer than ten. The chain links TRBV3-1 (or the pseudogene TRBV3-2) to TRBJ2-7, with 9 bases aligning to TRBD1. CDR3 length: 19 amino acids. V lost 0 bases to trimming and J lost 1 base; unmatched junction nucleotides: 13. Germline CDR1 LGHDT, CDR2 YNNKEL (reference sequence). The CDR3 protein is CASSQDLEGQGVESYEQYF. For the CDR3, the DNA is TGTGCCAGCAGCCAAGATTTAGAGGGACAGGGCGTAGAATCCTACGAGCAGTACTTC.

This clone was seen more than once but under ten times. The chain couples TRBV7-2 to TRBJ2-7; D possibly corresponds to TRBD1 (6 bases). Germline values: CDR1 SGHTA, CDR2 FQGNSA. This CDR3 contains 8 residues. In DNA form, the CDR3 reads TGTGCCAGCAGTTTCAGGACAGTA. Protein product: CASSFRTV.

The J gene is TRBJ2-5, the V gene TRBV2; 7 nucleotides line up with TRBD1. This CDR3 has 16 amino acids. The V segment lost 6 bases and the J segment 4 bases; nucleotides outside the gene matches: 14. Germline lookup yields CDR1 SNHLY and CDR2 FYNNEI. CDR3 nucleotide sequence: TGTGCCAGCAGCCTCGGGGCAGGGGGATCTCGAGAGACCCAGTACTTC. Residues: CASSLGAGGSRETQYF.

This clone was counted only a few times. The chain joins TRBV18 to TRBJ1-2; 9 bases align to TRBD1. CDR1 and CDR2 (germline): KGHSH, LQKENI. This CDR3 contains 16 residues. The junction had 6 bases not matched to a gene; V was cut back by 3 bases and J by 1 base. CDR3 residues: CASSPIPGQGNYGYTF. For the CDR3, the DNA is TGTGCCAGCTCACCGATTCCGGGACAGGGTAACTATGGCTACACCTTC.

V usage is TRBV5-1 and J usage is TRBJ1-1; D may be TRBD1 (6 bases). From germline, CDR1 is SGHRS and CDR2 YFSETQ. Trimming shortened V by 4 bases and J by 1 base, and 11 bases separated the two germline ends. This CDR3 has 14 amino acids. The CDR3 region has the DNA TGCGCCAGCAGCCCCTGGACAGCGAACACTGAAGCTTTCTTT. This codes for CASSPWTANTEAFF.

V is TRBV6-5 and J is TRBJ1-2; D is unresolved. CDR1 is MNHEY and CDR2 is SVGAGI in the germline V gene. Trimming stripped 0 bases from V and 3 bases from J, with 14 bases between. This CDR3 has 16 amino acids. The CDR3 DNA is TGTGCCAGCAGTTACTCGAGGGTCCAAACTCACTATGGCTACACCTTC. It specifies CASSYSRVQTHYGYTF.

A single count supports this clone. The chain joins TRBV6-5 to TRBJ1-2; D perhaps matches TRBD1 (5 bases). Looked up from germline, CDR1 is MNHEY and CDR2 is SVGAGI. The CDR3 is made up of 12 amino acids. V dropped 7 bases and J dropped 8 bases, with 14 bases sitting between them. The CDR3 nucleotides read TGTGCCAGCAAATGGGGGGATGGCGGCTACACCTTC. This encodes CASKWGDGGYTF.

The chain carries TRBV5-1 and TRBJ2-5; perhaps TRBD1 as D (5 bases). The CDR3 loop spans 16 amino acids. V lost 0 bases, J lost 5 bases, and 17 bases lay in between. Germline V CDR1 and CDR2: SGHRS, YFSETQ. CDR3: CASSLAGGHAGETQYF. The DNA for the CDR3 is TGCGCCAGCAGCTTGGCGGGCGGACACGCCGGGGAGACCCAGTACTTC.

The V call is TRBV11-2, the J call TRBJ2-7, with D possibly matching TRBD2 (6 bases). Germline V gene lookup returns CDR1 SGHAT and CDR2 FQNNGV. The CDR3 spans 18 residues. The V and J ends lost 3 bases and 6 bases respectively, with 27 bases between them. The chain's CDR3 is CASSFTRATSGTLVEQYF. In nucleotides, the CDR3 is TGTGCCAGCAGCTTCACAAGGGCCACCTCCGGGACTCTCGTCGAGCAGTACTTC.

The chain couples TRBV28 to TRBJ2-7, with TRBD2 identical over 8 bases. The germline CDR1 and CDR2 sequences are MDHEN and SYDVKM. CDR3 length: 12 amino acids. Germline trimming cut 6 bases from V and 3 bases from J; bases unmatched to any gene: 1. This chain's CDR3 is CASRGTSYEQYF. The CDR3 DNA sequence: TGTGCCAGCAGGGGGACTAGCTACGAGCAGTACTTC.

The V call is TRBV6-2 or TRBV6-3, the J call TRBJ1-2; D not certain. There are 11 residues in the CDR3. Germline-derived CDR1 and CDR2 are MNHEY and SVGEGT. The V end was cut by 2 bases, the J end by 8 bases, with 6 bases between. This chain's CDR3 is CASSYPGGYTF. DNA for the CDR3: TGTGCCAGCAGTTACCCGGGGGGCTACACCTTC.

The gene calls are TRBV5-5 and TRBJ2-1; D possibly corresponds to TRBD2 (5 bases). CDR3 length: 15 residues. V dropped 1 base and J dropped 4 bases, with 12 bases sitting between them. Germline CDR1 reads SGHKS; CDR2 reads YYEKEE (reference sequence). CDR3 sequence: CASSLYERLYNEQFF. In DNA, the CDR3 is TGTGCCAGCAGCTTGTACGAGCGGCTTTACAATGAGCAGTTCTTC.

This clone was counted once. The chain uses TRBV6-5 and TRBJ1-1; a possible D gene is TRBD1 (5 bases). V was trimmed by 1 base and J by 12 bases, leaving 12 bases between them. CDR1 is MNHEY and CDR2 is SVGAGI in the germline V gene. CDR3 length equals 12 residues. CDR3 bases: TGTGCCAGCAGTTACTTCACAGGCCCTTCTTTCTTT. It translates to CASSYFTGPSFF.